This note documents a single T cell receptor (beta chain) sequence. Germline V gene data show CDR1 as KGHSY and CDR2 as FQNENV. The CDR3 spans 14 residues. V was clipped by 0 bases and J by 0 bases, with 6 bases between them. This sample stems from a study of blood T cell repertoires in COVID-19. On the study more broadly: Samples taken during acute and convalescent COVID-19 were collected in the United States, Italy and Spain. PBMCs, B-cell-depleted T cells, or T cells were the source of the cDNA or gDNA that made up the material.

While infection was still active, Seattle patients were enrolled and then followed longitudinally. Per the original methods: Reference gene primer amplification gave nucleated cell count estimates. This table comes from immunoSEQ multiplex PCR, and its TCRdb copy is limited to in-frame clones, with some not included. V, J and clone size reflect that table, while D and trimming were determined from the DNA. The data contain around 260,000 clones, approximately 90% of them singletons. The V gene is TRBV16, the J gene TRBJ2-7; D gene unclear. The sequence derives from a woman younger than 45 with COVID-19, enrolled during active disease. The sequenced sample consisted of peripheral blood. The CDR3 DNA reads TGTGCCAGCAGCCAATCGCGGTCCTCCTACGAGCAGTACTTC. Translation gives CASSQSRSSYEQYF.